The entry below describes one T cell receptor (beta chain). Its antigen is undetermined. At one of its ends the junction is not consistent with the germline gene, which may arise from a read error. This record comes from a study of read filtering for tumor transcriptome and immune sequencing. Every patient had bone marrow sampled while the disease was active. This library used approximately 390 ng RNA and molecular barcoded adaptors spanning alpha/delta and beta/gamma chains. TCRdb fed the reads into MiXCR, producing one record per CDR3 protein. The top ten clones hold 16% of a sample with around 31,000 distinct CDR3 sequences, around a sixth of them seen once. Points from the study as a whole: Without single-read clonotypes, shared clonotype proportions correlated more between IR-seq and RNA-seq. RNA-seq captured clonotypes less deeply and reliably than IR-seq.

Germline CDR1 and CDR2: MNHEY and SVGAGI. The CDR3 sequence is 14 residues long. This clonotype was sampled from a donor aged 40 or older with multiple myeloma. The material sequenced was a population of CD138-negative cells sorted from bone marrow. The chain recombines TRBV6-5 with TRBJ1-6; D might be TRBD1 (5 bases). CDR3 in amino acids: CAGSRGRDNSPHHF. Written as DNA, the CDR3 is TGTGCCGGCAGCCGGGGCCGGGATAATTCACCCCACCACTTT.